This TCR beta chain was identified in a study of Ad26.COV2.S vaccination and SARS-CoV-2 variants. This clone has just one count. The method was immunoSEQ multiplex PCR; TCRdb's version includes in-frame clones alone and lacks a portion of them. The sample has about 390,000 clones; 80% to 90% are singletons. This CDR3 comprises 20 residues. The germline V gene encodes CDR1 MNHEY and CDR2 SMNVEV (reference sequence). After removal of 5 bases from V and 2 bases from J, the junction contained 18 bases not matched to a gene. Treatment here: approximately 18 received Ad26.COV2.S at low or high dose, single or two shots; about 5 received placebo; per-sample allocation not given. Sampling happened 63 days after the first vaccine or placebo injection.

V and J are TRBV27 and TRBJ2-3; TRBD2 aligns across 11 bases. Sequencing used peripheral blood, obtained in a trial of Ad26.COV2.S vaccine versus placebo. The TCR was taken from a person aged 18-65 years who received the Ad26.COV2.S COVID-19 vaccine or a placebo. The CDR3 region has the DNA TGTGCCAGCAGTCCCCTCCGCCCTTCCCTAGCGGGGGGCTACACAGATACGCAGTATTTT. Its translation: CASSPLRPSLAGGYTDTQYF.